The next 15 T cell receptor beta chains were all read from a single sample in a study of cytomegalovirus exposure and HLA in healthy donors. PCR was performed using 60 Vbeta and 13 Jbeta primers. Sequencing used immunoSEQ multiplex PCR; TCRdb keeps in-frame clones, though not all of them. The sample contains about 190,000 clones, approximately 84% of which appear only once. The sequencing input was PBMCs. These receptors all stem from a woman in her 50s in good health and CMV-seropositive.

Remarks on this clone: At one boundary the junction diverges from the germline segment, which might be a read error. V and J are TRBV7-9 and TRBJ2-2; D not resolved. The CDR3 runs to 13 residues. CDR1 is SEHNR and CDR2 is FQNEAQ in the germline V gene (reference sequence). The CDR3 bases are TGTTCCAGCAGCTTAGCAAGCCCCGGGGAGCTGTTTTTT. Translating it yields CSSSLASPGELFF. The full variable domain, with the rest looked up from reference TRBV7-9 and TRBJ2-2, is DTGVSQNPRHKITKRGQNVTFRCDPISEHNRLYWYRQTLGQGPEFLTYFQNEAQLEKSRLLSDRFSAERPKGSFSTLEIQRTEQGDSAMYLCSSSLASPGELFFGEGSRLTVL.

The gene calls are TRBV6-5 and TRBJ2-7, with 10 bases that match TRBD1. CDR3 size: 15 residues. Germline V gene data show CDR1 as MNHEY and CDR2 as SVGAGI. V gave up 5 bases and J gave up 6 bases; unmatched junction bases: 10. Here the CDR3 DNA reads TGTGCCAGCAGTCGAAGGGGGGACAGGGGAAGCGAGCAGTACTTC. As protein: CASSRRGDRGSEQYF.

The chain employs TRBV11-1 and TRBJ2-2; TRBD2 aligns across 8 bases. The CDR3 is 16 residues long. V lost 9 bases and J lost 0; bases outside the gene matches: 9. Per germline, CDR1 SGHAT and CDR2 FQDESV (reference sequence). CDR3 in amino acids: CASRRTSSTNTGELFF. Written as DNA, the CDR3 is TGTGCCAGTCGTAGGACTAGCTCTACGAACACCGGGGAGCTGTTTTTT. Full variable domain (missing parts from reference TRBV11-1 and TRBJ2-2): EAEVAQSPRYKITEKSQAVAFWCDPISGHATLYWYRQILGQGPELLVQFQDESVVDDSQLPKDRFSAERLKGVDSTLKIQPAELGDSAMYLCASRRTSSTNTGELFFGEGSRLTVL.

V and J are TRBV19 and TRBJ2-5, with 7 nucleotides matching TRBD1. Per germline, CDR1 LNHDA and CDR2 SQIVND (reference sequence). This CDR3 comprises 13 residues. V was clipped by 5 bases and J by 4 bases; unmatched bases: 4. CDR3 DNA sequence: TGTGCCAGTAGTTTCTCAGGGGGAGAGACCCAGTACTTC. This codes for CASSFSGGETQYF.

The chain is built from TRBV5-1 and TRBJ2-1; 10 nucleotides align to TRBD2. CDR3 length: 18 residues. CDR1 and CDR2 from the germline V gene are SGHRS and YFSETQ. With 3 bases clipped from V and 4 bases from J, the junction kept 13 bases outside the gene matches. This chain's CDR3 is CASSSTLLAGAQYNEQFF. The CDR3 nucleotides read TGCGCCAGCAGCTCTACTCTCCTAGCGGGGGCCCAATACAATGAGCAGTTCTTC.

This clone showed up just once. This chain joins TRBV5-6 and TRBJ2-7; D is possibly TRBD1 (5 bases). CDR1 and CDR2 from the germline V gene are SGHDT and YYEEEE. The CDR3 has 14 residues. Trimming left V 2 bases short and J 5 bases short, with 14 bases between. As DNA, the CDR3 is TGTGCCAGCAGCTTCTACCAGGGCGTCCACGAGCAGTACTTC. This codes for CASSFYQGVHEQYF.

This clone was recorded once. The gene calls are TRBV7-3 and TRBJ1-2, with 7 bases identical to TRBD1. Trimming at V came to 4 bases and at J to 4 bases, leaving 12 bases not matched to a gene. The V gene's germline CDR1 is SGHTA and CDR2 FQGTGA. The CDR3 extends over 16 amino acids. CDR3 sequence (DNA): TGTGCCAGCAGCTCCTCGACAGGGTTGAATACCTATGGCTACACCTTC. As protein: CASSSSTGLNTYGYTF.

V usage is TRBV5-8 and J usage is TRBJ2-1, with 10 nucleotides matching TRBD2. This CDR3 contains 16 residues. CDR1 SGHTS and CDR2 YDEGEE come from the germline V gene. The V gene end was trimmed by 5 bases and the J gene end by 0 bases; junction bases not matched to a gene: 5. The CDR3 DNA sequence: TGTGCCAGCAGTTCGGGACTAGCGAGCTCCTACAATGAGCAGTTCTTC. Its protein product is CASSSGLASSYNEQFF.

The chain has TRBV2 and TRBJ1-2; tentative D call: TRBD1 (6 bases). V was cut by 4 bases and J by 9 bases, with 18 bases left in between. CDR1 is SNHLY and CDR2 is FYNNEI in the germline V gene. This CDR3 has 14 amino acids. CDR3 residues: CASSVGREGQSYTF. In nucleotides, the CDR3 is TGTGCCAGCAGTGTAGGCAGGGAGGGACAAAGCTACACCTTC.

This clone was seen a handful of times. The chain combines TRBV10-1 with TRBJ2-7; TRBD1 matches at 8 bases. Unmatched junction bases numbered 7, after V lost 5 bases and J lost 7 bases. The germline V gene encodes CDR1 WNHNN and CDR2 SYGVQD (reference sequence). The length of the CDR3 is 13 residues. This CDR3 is CASSKDRAGEQYF. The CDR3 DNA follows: TGCGCCAGCAGTAAGGACAGGGCTGGGGAGCAGTACTTC.

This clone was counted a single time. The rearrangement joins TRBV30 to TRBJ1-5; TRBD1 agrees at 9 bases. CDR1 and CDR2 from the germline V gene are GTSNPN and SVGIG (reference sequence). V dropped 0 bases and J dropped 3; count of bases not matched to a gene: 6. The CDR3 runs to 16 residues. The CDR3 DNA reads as TGTGCCTGGAGTGTACTAAGGGACAGGGACAATCAGCCCCAGCATTTT. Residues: CAWSVLRDRDNQPQHF.

The CDR3 DNA reads as TGTGCCAGCAGCCAAGATGGGGCAGGCGGTGGGGAGCTGTTTTTT. Amino acid sequence: CASSQDGAGGGELFF. The chain is built from TRBV5-4 and TRBJ2-2, with a possible D match to TRBD1 (5 bases). V was pared by 4 bases and J by 8 bases, with 18 bases between. Per germline, CDR1 SGHNT and CDR2 YYREEE (reference sequence). CDR3 length: 15 residues. Variable domain in full (rest from reference TRBV5-4 and TRBJ2-2): ETGVTQSPTHLIKTRGQQVTLRCSSQSGHNTVSWYQQALGQGPQFIFQYYREEENGRGNFPPRFSGLQFPNYSSELNVNALELDDSALYLCASSQDGAGGGELFFGEGSRLTVL.

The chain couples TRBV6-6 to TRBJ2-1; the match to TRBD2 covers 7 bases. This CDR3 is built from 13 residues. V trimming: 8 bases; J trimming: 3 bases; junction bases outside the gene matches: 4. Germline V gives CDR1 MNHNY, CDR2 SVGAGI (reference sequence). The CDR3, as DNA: TGTGCCAGCGAGGCGGGGGTCTACAATGAGCAGTTCTTC. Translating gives CASEAGVYNEQFF.

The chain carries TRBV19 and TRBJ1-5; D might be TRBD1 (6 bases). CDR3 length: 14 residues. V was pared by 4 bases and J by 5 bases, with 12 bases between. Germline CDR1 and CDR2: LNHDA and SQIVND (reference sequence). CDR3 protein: CASSTTTGDQPQHF. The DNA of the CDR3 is TGTGCCAGTAGTACAACGACAGGAGATCAGCCCCAGCATTTT.

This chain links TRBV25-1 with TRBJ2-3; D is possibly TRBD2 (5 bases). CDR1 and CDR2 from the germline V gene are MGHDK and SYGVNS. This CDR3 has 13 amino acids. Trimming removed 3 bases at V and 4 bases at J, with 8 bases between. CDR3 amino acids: CASSDSLADTQYF. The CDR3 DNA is TGTGCCAGCAGTGACTCACTAGCAGATACGCAGTATTTT.